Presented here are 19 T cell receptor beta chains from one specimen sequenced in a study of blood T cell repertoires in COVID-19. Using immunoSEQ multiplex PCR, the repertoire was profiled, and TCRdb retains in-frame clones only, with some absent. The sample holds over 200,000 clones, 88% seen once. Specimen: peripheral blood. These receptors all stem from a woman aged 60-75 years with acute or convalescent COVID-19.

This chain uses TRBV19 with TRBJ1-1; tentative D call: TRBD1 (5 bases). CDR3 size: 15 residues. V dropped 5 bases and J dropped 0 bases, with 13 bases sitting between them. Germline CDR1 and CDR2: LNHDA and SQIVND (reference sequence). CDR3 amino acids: CASSLSGALNTEAFF. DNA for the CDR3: TGTGCCAGTAGTCTAAGTGGGGCCCTGAACACTGAAGCTTTCTTT. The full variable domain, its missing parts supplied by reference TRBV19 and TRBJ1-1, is DGGITQSPKYLFRKEGQNVTLSCEQNLNHDAMYWYRQDPGQGLRLIYYSQIVNDFQKGDIAEGYSVSREKKESFPLTVTSAQKNPTAFYLCASSLSGALNTEAFFGQGTRLTVV.

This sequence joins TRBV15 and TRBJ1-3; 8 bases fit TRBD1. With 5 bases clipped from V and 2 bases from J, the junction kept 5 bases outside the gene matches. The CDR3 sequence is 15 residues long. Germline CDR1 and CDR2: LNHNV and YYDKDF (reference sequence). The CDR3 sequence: CATSSWDRPGNTIYF. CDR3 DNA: TGTGCCACCAGCTCTTGGGACAGGCCTGGAAACACCATATATTTT.

CDR3 amino acids: CASSEFGTGLNTEAFF. In nucleotides, the CDR3 is TGTGCCAGCAGTGAATTTGGGACAGGACTGAACACTGAAGCTTTCTTT. This sequence joins TRBV25-1 and TRBJ1-1; 8 nucleotides line up with TRBD1. Germline V gene sequence: CDR1 MGHDK, CDR2 SYGVNS. The junction had 4 bases not matched to a gene; V was cut back by 1 base and J by 0 bases. The CDR3 totals 16 residues.

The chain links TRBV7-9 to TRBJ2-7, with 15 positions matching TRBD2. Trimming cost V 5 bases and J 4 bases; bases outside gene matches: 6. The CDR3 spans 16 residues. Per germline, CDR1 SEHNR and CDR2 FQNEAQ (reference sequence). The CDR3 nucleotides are TGTGCCAGCAGCCCATCCGGACTAGCGGGAGGGTACGAGCAGTACTTC. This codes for CASSPSGLAGGYEQYF.

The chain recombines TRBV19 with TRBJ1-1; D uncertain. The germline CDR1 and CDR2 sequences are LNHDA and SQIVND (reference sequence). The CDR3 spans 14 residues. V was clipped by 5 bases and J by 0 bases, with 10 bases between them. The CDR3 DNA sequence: TGTGCCAGTAGTGAAGACTCCCTGAACACTGAAGCTTTCTTT. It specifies CASSEDSLNTEAFF.

CDR3 nucleotides: TGTGCCAGCAGCAATAAATCTCGGGTCAAGGAGGGTTCACCCCTCCACTTT. Protein: CASSNKSRVKEGSPLHF. The chain carries TRBV21-1 and TRBJ1-6. TRBV21-1 is marked as a pseudogene. The CDR3 loop spans 17 amino acids.

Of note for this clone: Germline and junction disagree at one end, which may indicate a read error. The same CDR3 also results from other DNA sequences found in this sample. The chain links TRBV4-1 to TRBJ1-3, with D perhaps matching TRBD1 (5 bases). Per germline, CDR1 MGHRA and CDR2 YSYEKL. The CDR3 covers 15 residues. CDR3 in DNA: TGCGCCAGTAGCCACGTAGGAGGGGCTGGAAACACCATATATTTT. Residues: CASSHVGGAGNTIYF.

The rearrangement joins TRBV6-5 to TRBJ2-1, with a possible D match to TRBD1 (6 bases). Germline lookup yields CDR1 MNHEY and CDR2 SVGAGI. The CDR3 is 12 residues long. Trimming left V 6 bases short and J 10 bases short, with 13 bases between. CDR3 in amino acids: CASRSTGMEQFF. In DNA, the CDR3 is TGTGCCAGCAGGTCCACAGGGATGGAGCAGTTCTTC.

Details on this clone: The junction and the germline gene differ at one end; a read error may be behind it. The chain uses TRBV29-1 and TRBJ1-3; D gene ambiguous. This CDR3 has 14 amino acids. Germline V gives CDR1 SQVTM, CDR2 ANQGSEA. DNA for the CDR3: TGCACCCTTGGTCTAAAATTCTCTAGAAACACCATATATTTT. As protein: CTLGLKFSRNTIYF. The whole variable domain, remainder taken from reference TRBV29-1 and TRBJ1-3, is SAVISQKPSRDICQRGTSLTIQCQVDSQVTMMFWYRQQPGQSLTLIATANQGSEATYESGFVIDKFPISRPNLTFSTLTVSNMSPEDSSIYLCTLGLKFSRNTIYFGEGSWLTVV.

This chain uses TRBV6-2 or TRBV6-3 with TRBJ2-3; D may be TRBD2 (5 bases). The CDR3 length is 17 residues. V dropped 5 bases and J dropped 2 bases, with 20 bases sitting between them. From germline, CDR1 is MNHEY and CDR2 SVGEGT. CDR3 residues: CASSHRTPLAITDTQYF. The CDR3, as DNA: TGTGCCAGCAGTCATAGGACGCCCCTAGCTATCACAGATACGCAGTATTTT.

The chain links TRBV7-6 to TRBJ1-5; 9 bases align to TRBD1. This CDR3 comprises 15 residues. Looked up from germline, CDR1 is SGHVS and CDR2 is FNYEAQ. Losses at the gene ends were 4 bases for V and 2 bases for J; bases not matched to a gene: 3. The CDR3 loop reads CASSSDRGRNQPQHF. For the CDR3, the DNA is TGTGCCAGCAGCTCGGACAGGGGTCGCAATCAGCCCCAGCATTTT.

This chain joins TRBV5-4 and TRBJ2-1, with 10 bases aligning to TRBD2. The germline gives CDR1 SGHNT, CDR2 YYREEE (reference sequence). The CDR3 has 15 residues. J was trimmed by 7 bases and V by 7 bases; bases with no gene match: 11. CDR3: CASAWSGRAENEQFF. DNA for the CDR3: TGTGCCAGCGCGTGGAGCGGGAGGGCCGAGAATGAGCAGTTCTTC.

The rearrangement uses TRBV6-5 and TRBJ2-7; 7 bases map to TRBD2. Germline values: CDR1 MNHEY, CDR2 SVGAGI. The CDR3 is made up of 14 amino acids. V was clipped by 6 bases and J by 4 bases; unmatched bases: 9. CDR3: CASRGSGEGYEQYF. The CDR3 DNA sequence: TGTGCCAGCAGGGGATCGGGGGAGGGTTACGAGCAGTACTTC.

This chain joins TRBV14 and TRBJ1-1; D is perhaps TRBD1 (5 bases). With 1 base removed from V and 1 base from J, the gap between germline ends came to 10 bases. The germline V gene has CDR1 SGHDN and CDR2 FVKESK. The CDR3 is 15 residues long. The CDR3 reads CASSQGRAPNTEAFF. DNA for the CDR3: TGTGCCAGCAGCCAAGGCAGGGCCCCGAACACTGAAGCTTTCTTT. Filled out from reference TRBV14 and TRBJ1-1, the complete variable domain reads EAGVTQFPSHSVIEKGQTVTLRCDPISGHDNLYWYRRVMGKEIKFLLHFVKESKQDESGMPNNRFLAERTGGTYSTLKVQPAELEDSGVYFCASSQGRAPNTEAFFGQGTRLTVV.

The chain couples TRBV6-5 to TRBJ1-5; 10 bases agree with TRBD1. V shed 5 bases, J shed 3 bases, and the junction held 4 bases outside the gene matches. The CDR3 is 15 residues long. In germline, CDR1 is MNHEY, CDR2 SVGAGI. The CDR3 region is CASSKDRGNNQPQHF. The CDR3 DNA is TGTGCCAGCAGTAAGGACAGGGGGAACAATCAGCCCCAGCATTTT.

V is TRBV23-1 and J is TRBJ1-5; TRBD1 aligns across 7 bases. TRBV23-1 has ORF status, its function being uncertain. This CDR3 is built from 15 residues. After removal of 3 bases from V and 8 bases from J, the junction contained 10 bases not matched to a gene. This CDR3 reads CASSHADRANEPQHF. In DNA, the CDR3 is TGCGCCAGCAGTCATGCCGACAGGGCGAACGAGCCCCAGCATTTT.

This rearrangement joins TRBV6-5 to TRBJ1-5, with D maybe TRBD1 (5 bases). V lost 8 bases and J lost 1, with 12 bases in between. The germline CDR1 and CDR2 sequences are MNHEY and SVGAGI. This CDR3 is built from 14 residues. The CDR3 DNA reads TGTGCCAGCCTGCAGGGCAACAGCAATCAGCCCCAGCATTTT. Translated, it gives CASLQGNSNQPQHF.

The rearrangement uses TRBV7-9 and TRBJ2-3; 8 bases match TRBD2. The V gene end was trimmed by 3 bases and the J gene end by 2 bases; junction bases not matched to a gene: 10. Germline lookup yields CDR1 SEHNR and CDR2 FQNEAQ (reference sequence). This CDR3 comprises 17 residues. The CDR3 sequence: CASSLGLAGGPTDTQYF. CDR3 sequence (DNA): TGTGCCAGCAGCTTGGGTCTAGCGGGTGGGCCCACAGATACGCAGTATTTT.

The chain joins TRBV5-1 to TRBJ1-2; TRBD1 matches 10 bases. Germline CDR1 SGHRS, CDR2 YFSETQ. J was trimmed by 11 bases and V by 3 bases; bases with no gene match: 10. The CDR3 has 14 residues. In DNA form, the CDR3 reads TGCGCCAGCAGCTCTTACGGGACAGGGGCGGAGTACACCTTC. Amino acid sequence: CASSSYGTGAEYTF.